Below are 17 T cell receptor beta chains sequenced from a single sample in a study of T cells in Graves' hyperthyroidism and ophthalmopathy. Amplified TCR beta CDR3 regions came from RNA transcripts. The HTBI primer set was used in a first-round RT-PCR of the TCR CDR3. MiXCR was run by TCRdb on the multiplex PCR reads, yielding one entry per CDR3 protein. The sample consists of nearly 600,000 distinct CDR3 sequences, approximately 15% of them appearing once. Sequenced sample: blood. These receptors originate from a woman between 18 and 30 years old with Graves' ophthalmopathy.

In its sample, this clonotype was seen many times. The V call is TRBV30, the J call TRBJ2-1; 8 nucleotides match TRBD1. CDR3 length: 11 residues. The germline V gene has CDR1 GTSNPN and CDR2 SVGIG (reference sequence). Germline trimming cut 4 bases from V and 12 bases from J; bases unmatched to any gene: 5. CDR3 sequence: CAWNKDRGQFF. The CDR3 bases are TGTGCCTGGAATAAAGACAGGGGGCAGTTCTTC.

This clonotype was seen at least ten times. The chain has TRBV6-1 and TRBJ2-3; 8 bases align to TRBD2. The trim removed 3 bases at V and 7 bases at J, leaving 12 bases unmatched. The CDR3 contains 16 residues. Germline CDR1 and CDR2: MNHNS and SASEGT. This chain's CDR3 is CASSEVSGGPGYTQYF. The CDR3 bases are TGTGCCAGCAGTGAGGTATCGGGAGGGCCGGGATATACGCAGTATTTT.

The chain recombines TRBV5-1 with TRBJ1-4; D unclear. CDR1 SGHRS and CDR2 YFSETQ come from the germline V gene. V lost 2 bases, J lost 3 bases, and 11 bases lay in between. This CDR3 has 15 residues. The CDR3 loop reads CASSFMGGPNEKLFF. In DNA form, the CDR3 reads TGCGCCAGCAGCTTCATGGGAGGGCCTAATGAAAAACTGTTTTTT.

Ten or more counts support this clonotype. The chain has TRBV6-2 or TRBV6-3 and TRBJ2-1; no clear D. The V gene lost 2 bases and the J gene lost 9 bases, with 5 bases spanning the gap. CDR1 and CDR2 from the germline V gene are MNHEY and SVGEGT. The CDR3 totals 11 residues. CDR3 sequence: CASSYRSEQFF. For the CDR3, the DNA is TGTGCCAGCAGTTACAGGTCTGAGCAGTTCTTC.

This clonotype was counted a few times. Possible read error: a much larger clone is one base away. This rearrangement joins TRBV28 to TRBJ2-5, with 10 bases fitting TRBD2. The CDR3 spans 15 residues. CDR1 and CDR2 (germline): MDHEN, SYDVKM. With 7 bases clipped from V and 2 bases from J, the junction kept 7 bases outside the gene matches. CDR3 amino acids: CASNPGTSVQETQYF. The DNA of the CDR3 is TGTGCCAGCAACCCTGGGACTAGCGTGCAAGAGACCCAGTACTTC.

This clonotype was counted only a few times. This chain links TRBV27 with TRBJ1-2, with TRBD1 identical over 9 bases. Germline CDR1 and CDR2: MNHEY and SMNVEV (reference sequence). V shed 5 bases and J 2 bases; nucleotides not matched to a gene: 15. This CDR3 region has 18 residues. CDR3 amino acids: CASSQFGTGSRTNYGYTF. The CDR3 region has the DNA TGTGCCAGCAGTCAGTTCGGGACAGGGTCGCGAACGAACTATGGCTACACCTTC.

V usage is TRBV10-3 and J usage is TRBJ2-1; D possibly uses TRBD1 or TRBD2 (5 bases each). Germline CDR1 is ENHRY and CDR2 is SYGVKD. Trimming removed 0 bases from V and 2 bases from J, with 14 bases in between. The CDR3 is 17 amino acids. The CDR3 spells CAISESSGLGTYNEQFF. The DNA of the CDR3 is TGTGCCATCAGTGAGTCGTCGGGGCTAGGTACCTACAATGAGCAGTTCTTC.

This clonotype was observed once. The rearrangement links TRBV10-3 to TRBJ2-5; D gene uncertain. Germline CDR1 reads ENHRY; CDR2 reads SYGVKD. The V end was cut by 3 bases, the J end by 0 bases, with 5 bases between. The CDR3 is 13 amino acids. This CDR3 reads CAISERYQETQYF. In DNA form, the CDR3 reads TGTGCCATCAGTGAACGGTACCAAGAGACCCAGTACTTC.

This clonotype was detected many times. The chain uses TRBV11-3 and TRBJ1-2, with a possible D match to TRBD1 (5 bases). Germline-derived CDR1 and CDR2 are SGHNT and YENEEA. The V and J ends lost 6 bases and 12 bases respectively, with 14 bases between them. CDR3 size: 11 residues. CDR3 amino acids: CASSAGRDHTF. CDR3 sequence (DNA): TGTGCCAGCAGTGCGGGCAGGGACCACACCTTC.

This chain joins TRBV30 and TRBJ1-6; D is ambiguous. The CDR3 covers 14 residues. Deletions cut 0 bases from V and 8 bases from J, with 11 bases between. Germline CDR1 GTSNPN, CDR2 SVGIG (reference sequence). DNA for the CDR3: TGTGCCTGGAGTGTAGCGGGGTCCGATTCACCCCTCCACTTT. Translating it yields CAWSVAGSDSPLHF.

For this clonotype: A single base separates this from a much larger clone, so it may be a read error. The chain has TRBV6-5 and TRBJ2-1; the match to TRBD2 covers 11 bases. The CDR3 is 17 residues long. Germline assignment: CDR1 MNHEY and CDR2 SVGAGI. CDR3 in amino acids: CASRLLAGVVSYNERFF. The CDR3 region has the DNA TGTGCCAGCAGGTTACTAGCGGGAGTAGTCTCCTACAATGAGCGGTTCTTC.

This clonotype was seen ten or more times. The rearrangement joins TRBV11-3 to TRBJ2-7; a possible D gene is TRBD2 (5 bases). Trimming removed 8 bases at V and 5 bases at J, with 22 bases between. Per the germline V gene, CDR1 is SGHNT and CDR2 is YENEEA. The CDR3 covers 15 residues. The CDR3 nucleotides are TGTGCCAGCGGACCGACTTCGGGGTTTGGGGACGAGCAGTACTTC. Protein sequence: CASGPTSGFGDEQYF.

This clonotype has more than one count but fewer than ten. This chain joins TRBV4-2 and TRBJ2-7; D remains ambiguous. Germline-derived CDR1 and CDR2 are LGHNA and YNFKEQ. The CDR3 sequence is 16 residues long. Trimming cost V 1 base and J 4 bases, with 17 bases left between them. CDR3 sequence (DNA): TGTGCCAGCAGCCAAGTCACCGGGCACGCCGTTTACGAGCAGTACTTC. Its protein is CASSQVTGHAVYEQYF.

The chain has TRBV6-5 and TRBJ2-2, with TRBD2 matching over 7 bases. This CDR3 spans 13 amino acids. Germline loops: CDR1 MNHEY, CDR2 SVGAGI. V lost 2 bases and J lost 7; bases outside the gene matches: 1. The CDR3 is CASSYGGGGELFF. The CDR3 nucleotides are TGTGCCAGCAGTTACGGGGGGGGCGGGGAGCTGTTTTTT.

This clonotype came up many times. The chain's CDR3 is CASSQVWGMDQPQHF. The CDR3 DNA is TGCGCCAGCAGCCAAGTTTGGGGGATGGATCAGCCCCAGCATTTT. The chain has TRBV4-1 and TRBJ1-5; the D gene is possibly TRBD1 (5 bases). The CDR3 spans 15 residues. CDR1 and CDR2 from the germline V gene are MGHRA and YSYEKL. Trimming took 1 base from V and 5 from J, leaving 12 bases between them.

This clonotype was seen more than once but under ten times. This rearrangement joins TRBV18 to TRBJ2-7, with TRBD1 as a possible D gene (5 bases). V was pared by 3 bases and J by 2 bases, with 11 bases between. Germline loops: CDR1 KGHSH, CDR2 LQKENI. CDR3 length equals 14 residues. CDR3: CASSPGRDPYEQYF. For the CDR3, the DNA is TGTGCCAGCTCACCCGGCAGGGATCCCTACGAGCAGTACTTC.

This clonotype was seen at least ten times. CDR3 DNA sequence: TGTGCCAGCAGTTTATCTGAGGGATTGAACATTCAGTACTTC. This sequence encodes CASSLSEGLNIQYF. The chain couples TRBV12-3 or TRBV12-4 to TRBJ2-4; D might be TRBD2 (5 bases). V lost 2 bases and J 7 bases, leaving 12 bases between the germline ends. The CDR3 is made up of 14 amino acids.